The next 32 T cell receptor beta chains were all read from a single sample in a study of T cells after yellow fever vaccination. Each CDR3 protein gets one entry after TCRdb re-called the 5' RACE reads with MiXCR. The data hold 200,000 or so distinct CDR3 sequences, with less than 7.5% observed a single time. Sample: CD4+ T cells sorted from PBMCs, taken on the day of the yellow fever booster vaccination. These receptors all stem from a man younger than 45 who received the YFV17D yellow fever vaccine.

In its sample, this clonotype was seen a few times. The V and J genes are TRBV18 and TRBJ1-4; D uncertain. This CDR3 has 15 residues. V lost 3 bases and J 8 bases, leaving 16 bases between the germline ends. Per the germline V gene, CDR1 is KGHSH and CDR2 is LQKENI. The CDR3 sequence: CASSPSTGGGEKLFF. CDR3 in DNA: TGTGCCAGCTCACCTTCCACCGGAGGCGGCGAAAAACTGTTTTTT.

This clonotype was detected only a few times. This rearrangement joins TRBV14 to TRBJ2-2, with D unclear. Trimming took off 4 bases at V and 7 bases at J, with 13 bases between the two ends. CDR1 and CDR2 (germline): SGHDN, FVKESK. This CDR3 has 14 amino acids. The CDR3 sequence is CASSLQRGIGELFF. For the CDR3, the DNA is TGTGCCAGCAGCCTCCAGAGAGGTATCGGGGAGCTGTTTTTT.

This clonotype was observed a handful of times. The chain links TRBV7-2 to TRBJ2-3; D unresolved. The CDR3 runs to 13 residues. With 3 bases removed from V and 6 bases from J, the gap between germline ends came to 10 bases. CDR1 and CDR2 (germline): SGHTA, FQGNSA. The CDR3 nucleotides are TGTGCCAGCAGCTTTAGTGGCAGGGATACGCAGTATTTT. The encoded protein is CASSFSGRDTQYF.

The chain joins TRBV6-5 to TRBJ1-1; weak D call: TRBD1 (6 bases). Trimming removed 2 bases at V and 1 base at J, with 8 bases between. CDR3 length: 14 amino acids. In germline, CDR1 is MNHEY, CDR2 SVGAGI. CDR3 amino acids: CASSYNRENTEAFF. The CDR3 DNA is TGTGCCAGCAGTTACAACAGGGAGAACACTGAAGCTTTCTTT.

The chain recombines TRBV7-2 with TRBJ2-7; TRBD1 matches at 9 bases. This CDR3 region has 17 residues. Trimming at V came to 5 bases and at J to 4 bases, leaving 15 bases not matched to a gene. CDR1 and CDR2 from the germline V gene are SGHTA and FQGNSA. In nucleotides, the CDR3 is TGTGCCAGCAGCCCAACATCGGGCGGGACAGGGTGGTACGAGCAGTACTTC. Amino acid sequence: CASSPTSGGTGWYEQYF.

The chain carries TRBV20-1 and TRBJ2-1, with TRBD2 identical over 14 bases. V was clipped by 6 bases and J by 1 base; unmatched bases: 2. CDR3 size: 15 residues. Germline CDR1 and CDR2: DFQATT and SNEGSKA (reference sequence). CDR3 nucleotides: TGCAGTGCCAGACTAGCGGGAGGGTCCTACAATGAGCAGTTCTTC. Translating it yields CSARLAGGSYNEQFF.

The gene calls are TRBV29-1 and TRBJ1-5, with no clear D. The CDR3 has 12 residues. Germline V lookup: CDR1 SQVTM, CDR2 ANQGSEA. The ends were cut back, 4 bases at V and 2 bases at J, with 6 bases in the middle. The CDR3 region has the DNA TGCAGCGTTGGGGATGGCAATCAGCCCCAGCATTTT. This encodes CSVGDGNQPQHF. Variable domain in full (rest from reference TRBV29-1 and TRBJ1-5): SAVISQKPSRDICQRGTSLTIQCQVDSQVTMMFWYRQQPGQSLTLIATANQGSEATYESGFVIDKFPISRPNLTFSTLTVSNMSPEDSSIYLCSVGDGNQPQHFGDGTRLSIL.

This clonotype was seen many times. The V and J genes are TRBV27 and TRBJ1-2, with 10 positions matching TRBD1. This CDR3 region has 14 residues. V was pared by 5 bases and J by 8 bases, with 8 bases of the junction left unmatched. Germline-derived CDR1 and CDR2 are MNHEY and SMNVEV (reference sequence). CDR3 bases: TGTGCCAGCAGTAGACAGGGGGCAAGTGAAGGCTACACCTTC. It specifies CASSRQGASEGYTF.

This clonotype occurred many times. This sequence joins TRBV10-3 and TRBJ2-7; D not certain. This CDR3 is built from 12 residues. With 3 bases removed from V and 1 base from J, the gap between germline ends came to 4 bases. Per germline, CDR1 ENHRY and CDR2 SYGVKD. The CDR3: CAISDRSYEQYF. Here the CDR3 DNA reads TGTGCCATCAGTGATCGTTCCTACGAGCAGTACTTC.

This clonotype has a single count. Possible read error: a much larger clone is one base away. The final CDR3 position lacks the conserved phenylalanine or tryptophan, pointing to a likely read error. This chain uses TRBV5-5 with TRBJ2-5, with D unresolved. The CDR3 contains 13 residues. The ends were cut back, 0 bases at V and 5 bases at J, with 8 bases in the middle. Germline CDR1 and CDR2: SGHKS and YYEKEE (reference sequence). The CDR3 region has the DNA TGTGCCAGCAGCTTGGACGCGTTGGAGACCCAGTACTAC. Translation: CASSLDALETQYY.

The J gene is TRBJ2-7, the V gene TRBV6-1, with D unresolved. The germline V and J ends were trimmed by 1 base and 0 bases, with 13 bases remaining between them. The germline V gene encodes CDR1 MNHNS and CDR2 SASEGT. The CDR3 covers 16 residues. The DNA of the CDR3 is TGTGCCAGCAGTGAAGTGTTCCGGACCACCTCCTACGAGCAGTACTTC. Translating gives CASSEVFRTTSYEQYF.

This clonotype has just a few counts. V usage is TRBV6-5 and J usage is TRBJ1-4; D may be TRBD1 (5 bases). This CDR3 is built from 16 residues. The V and J ends lost 0 bases and 5 bases respectively, with 13 bases between them. Germline CDR1 MNHEY, CDR2 SVGAGI. DNA of the CDR3: TGTGCCAGCAGTTACTCTGGTTCGGGGCCAAATGAAAAACTGTTTTTT. This gives the protein CASSYSGSGPNEKLFF.

This clonotype was found a few times. DNA of the CDR3: TGCAGTGCTCGAGGGGGACTAGCGGGAGTAGATACGCAGTATTTT. Its translation: CSARGGLAGVDTQYF. V usage is TRBV20-1 and J usage is TRBJ2-3; 14 nucleotides match TRBD2. V lost 5 bases and J lost 5; bases outside the gene matches: 6. This CDR3 contains 15 residues. CDR1 DFQATT and CDR2 SNEGSKA come from the germline V gene (reference sequence).

This clonotype occurred many times. This rearrangement joins TRBV9 to TRBJ2-7; TRBD1 matches 10 bases. The V and J ends lost 2 bases and 5 bases, in that order; junction bases with no gene match: 10. This CDR3 is built from 16 residues. The germline V gene has CDR1 SGDLS and CDR2 YYNGEE. CDR3 sequence: CASSVTPGQGSDEQYF. The DNA for the CDR3 is TGTGCCAGCAGCGTTACACCGGGACAGGGGTCTGACGAGCAGTACTTC. The full variable domain, in which reference TRBV9 and TRBJ2-7 provide the parts outside the CDR3, is DSGVTQTPKHLITATGQRVTLRCSPRSGDLSVYWYQQSLDQGLQFLIQYYNGEERAKGNILERFSAQQFPDLHSELNLSSLELGDSALYFCASSVTPGQGSDEQYFGPGTRLTVT.

The J gene is TRBJ1-2, the V gene TRBV11-2; 7 positions match TRBD1. The CDR3 is 12 amino acids. Unmatched junction bases numbered 2, after V lost 5 bases and J lost 5 bases. In germline, CDR1 is SGHAT, CDR2 FQNNGV. CDR3 DNA: TGTGCCAGCAGCGAACAGGGGTATGGCTACACCTTC. This encodes CASSEQGYGYTF.

The chain is built from TRBV18 and TRBJ2-6, with TRBD1 matching 8 bases. Germline V gene data show CDR1 as KGHSH and CDR2 as LQKENI. This CDR3 contains 18 residues. Unmatched junction bases numbered 10, after V lost 5 bases and J lost 1 base. CDR3 sequence reads: CASSSRTGRRSGANVLTF. Written as DNA, the CDR3 is TGTGCCAGCTCATCTAGGACAGGGAGAAGGTCTGGGGCCAACGTCCTGACTTTC. Variable domain in full (rest from reference TRBV18 and TRBJ2-6): NAGVMQNPRHLVRRRGQEARLRCSPMKGHSHVYWYRQLPEEGLKFMVYLQKENIIDESGMPKERFSAEFPKEGPSILRIQQVVRGDSAAYFCASSSRTGRRSGANVLTFGAGSRLTVL.

The gene calls are TRBV3-1 and TRBJ2-2; 14 bases are a match to TRBD2. V lost 5 bases and J lost 8; bases outside the gene matches: 4. CDR1 is LGHDT, CDR2 YNNKEL, per germline (reference sequence). The CDR3 contains 15 residues. The CDR3 here is CASSTGLAGVGELFF. The CDR3 nucleotides read TGTGCCAGCAGCACGGGACTAGCGGGAGTTGGGGAGCTGTTTTTT.

This clonotype was observed many times. The chain recombines TRBV12-3 or TRBV12-4 with TRBJ2-7; D is perhaps TRBD1 or TRBD2 (5 bases each). The CDR3 totals 13 residues. Trimming stripped 7 bases from V and 3 bases from J, with 13 bases between. This CDR3 reads CASNPGTDYEQYF. The CDR3 DNA reads TGTGCCAGCAACCCCGGGACGGACTACGAGCAGTACTTC.

The genes are TRBV20-1 and TRBJ1-6, with 7 bases that match TRBD1. The CDR3 covers 13 residues. Germline V gene sequence: CDR1 DFQATT, CDR2 SNEGSKA (reference sequence). V gave up 2 bases and J gave up 8 bases; unmatched junction bases: 3. CDR3 protein: CSARSGTDSPLHF. CDR3 coding DNA: TGCAGTGCTAGATCGGGGACAGATTCACCCCTCCACTTT.

This clonotype was recorded many times. The chain recombines TRBV5-5 with TRBJ2-5; possible D gene TRBD2, 7 bases. The CDR3 spans 15 residues. V lost 5 bases and J lost 2, with 16 bases in between. The germline gives CDR1 SGHKS, CDR2 YYEKEE (reference sequence). The DNA for the CDR3 is TGTGCCAGCAGTCCAGGGGAGGGACGACAAGAGACCCAGTACTTC. Its translation: CASSPGEGRQETQYF.

CDR3 DNA sequence: TGTGCCAGCAGCTTCCCTGCTAATACGCAGTATTTT. It codes for CASSFPANTQYF. The chain employs TRBV5-6 and TRBJ2-3, with unresolved D. Germline V gene lookup returns CDR1 SGHDT and CDR2 YYEEEE. This CDR3 comprises 12 residues. V lost 2 bases to trimming and J lost 7 bases, with 8 bases between them.

The rearrangement uses TRBV5-1 and TRBJ1-1; D may be TRBD1 (5 bases). Germline assignment: CDR1 SGHRS and CDR2 YFSETQ. CDR3 length: 15 residues. Trimming took 0 bases from V and 6 from J, leaving 15 bases between them. Here the CDR3 DNA reads TGCGCCAGCAGCTTGGCCTTTGGGGGGTTTTCTGAAGCTTTCTTT. It codes for CASSLAFGGFSEAFF.

The table lists this clonotype with a few counts. This chain uses TRBV20-1 with TRBJ2-7; TRBD2 matches at 11 bases. This CDR3 has 14 amino acids. CDR1 and CDR2 from the germline V gene are DFQATT and SNEGSKA (reference sequence). The J segment lost 6 bases and the V segment lost 5 bases, leaving 9 bases of the junction unmatched. For the CDR3, the DNA is TGCAGTGCTGGATCTACTAGCGGGGGACGCGAGCAGTACTTC. Its translation: CSAGSTSGGREQYF.

This sequence joins TRBV12-3 or TRBV12-4 and TRBJ2-5, with a tentative D call TRBD1 (7 bases). This CDR3 is built from 14 residues. Trimming left V 2 bases short and J 4 bases short, with 11 bases between. CDR3 region: CASSLHRGGETQYF. The CDR3 nucleotides read TGTGCCAGCAGTTTACACAGGGGAGGAGAGACCCAGTACTTC.

This clonotype was counted at least ten times. The chain couples TRBV18 to TRBJ2-2; D gene ambiguous. CDR3 length equals 14 residues. From germline, CDR1 is KGHSH and CDR2 LQKENI. V lost 1 base, J lost 7 bases, and 10 bases lay in between. The CDR3 loop is CASSPQDVGGELFF. The DNA of the CDR3 is TGTGCCAGCTCACCACAGGACGTTGGCGGGGAGCTGTTTTTT.

This clonotype was picked up many times. The chain carries TRBV19 and TRBJ2-1; 9 positions match TRBD2. The length of the CDR3 is 16 residues. The germline V gene has CDR1 LNHDA and CDR2 SQIVND (reference sequence). The V and J ends lost 5 bases and 3 bases, in that order; junction bases with no gene match: 8. CDR3 sequence (DNA): TGTGCCAGTAGTGCCGGGGCTAGCGGGGTCTACAATGAGCAGTTCTTC. Amino acid sequence: CASSAGASGVYNEQFF.

This clonotype has only a few counts. The chain has TRBV7-2 and TRBJ1-1; 9 bases are a match to TRBD1. The CDR3 is made up of 16 amino acids. In germline, CDR1 is SGHTA, CDR2 FQGNSA. Losses at the gene ends were 2 bases for V and 1 base for J; bases not matched to a gene: 5. The CDR3 region has the DNA TGTGCCAGCAGCTTAACGGGACAGGGTCCGAACACTGAAGCTTTCTTT. Translated: CASSLTGQGPNTEAFF.

This clonotype was observed many times. The chain is built from TRBV20-1 and TRBJ2-7; 10 bases fit TRBD2. Germline values: CDR1 DFQATT, CDR2 SNEGSKA (reference sequence). V trimming: 2 bases; J trimming: 5 bases; junction bases outside the gene matches: 6. The CDR3 is 14 amino acids. CDR3 residues: CSARPPGTSDEQYF. CDR3 nucleotide sequence: TGCAGTGCTAGACCCCCCGGGACTAGCGACGAGCAGTACTTC.

Many counts were recorded for this clonotype. The gene calls are TRBV5-8 and TRBJ2-5, with D tentatively TRBD1 or TRBD2 (5 bases each). Trimming removed 0 bases at V and 7 bases at J, with 13 bases between. The CDR3 consists of 14 residues. The V gene's germline CDR1 is SGHTS and CDR2 YDEGEE. Here the CDR3 DNA reads TGTGCCAGCAGCTTGGATGGGACCACTGGGACCCAGTACTTC. Protein product: CASSLDGTTGTQYF.

The table lists this clonotype with a few counts. Compared with germline, one end of the junction differs, possibly owing to a read error. The chain recombines TRBV5-1 with TRBJ2-4, with no clear D. The CDR3 has 14 amino acids. Per the germline V gene, CDR1 is SGHRS and CDR2 is YFSETQ. The CDR3 DNA reads TGCGCCAGTAGCTCTGGGCAAGCCAAAAACATTCAGTACTTC. Translating gives CASSSGQAKNIQYF.

This clonotype was observed at least ten times. This sequence joins TRBV5-1 and TRBJ2-7, with TRBD2 matching over 9 bases. This CDR3 has 14 amino acids. Per germline, CDR1 SGHRS and CDR2 YFSETQ. The V and J ends lost 0 bases and 7 bases, in that order; junction bases with no gene match: 5. Here the CDR3 reads CASSLEREVREQYF. CDR3 DNA sequence: TGCGCCAGCAGCTTGGAGCGGGAGGTAAGGGAGCAGTACTTC.

This clonotype was counted a few times. V is TRBV20-1 and J is TRBJ1-4; D remains ambiguous. V shed 2 bases and J shed 0 bases, with 10 bases lying between them. The germline CDR1 and CDR2 sequences are DFQATT and SNEGSKA (reference sequence). This CDR3 has 15 amino acids. This chain's CDR3 is CSARPEVATNEKLFF. Written as DNA, the CDR3 is TGCAGTGCTAGACCCGAGGTCGCAACTAATGAAAAACTGTTTTTT.